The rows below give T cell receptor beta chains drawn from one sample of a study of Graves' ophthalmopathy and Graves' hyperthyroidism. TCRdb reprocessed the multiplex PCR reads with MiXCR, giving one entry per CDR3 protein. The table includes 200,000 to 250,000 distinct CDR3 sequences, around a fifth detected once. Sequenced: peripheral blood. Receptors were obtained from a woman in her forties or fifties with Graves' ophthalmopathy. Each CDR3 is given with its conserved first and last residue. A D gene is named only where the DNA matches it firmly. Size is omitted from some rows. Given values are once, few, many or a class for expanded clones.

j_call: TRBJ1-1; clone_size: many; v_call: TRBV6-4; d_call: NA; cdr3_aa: CASSELANTEAFF; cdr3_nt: TGTGCCAGCAGTGAGTTGGCGAACACTGAAGCTTTCTTT
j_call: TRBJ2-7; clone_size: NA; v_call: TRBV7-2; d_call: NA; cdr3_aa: CASSSRDLLPYEQYF; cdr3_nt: TGTGCCAGCAGCTCCCGGGACTTACTACCCTACGAGCAGTACTTC
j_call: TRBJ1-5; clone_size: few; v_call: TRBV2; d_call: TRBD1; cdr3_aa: CASLRDRDSNQPQHF; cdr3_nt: TGTGCCAGTCTCCGGGACAGGGATAGCAATCAGCCCCAGCATTTT
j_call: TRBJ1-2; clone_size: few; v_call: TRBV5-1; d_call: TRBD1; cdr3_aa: CASSLGQGGDYGHTF; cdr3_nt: TGCGCCAGCAGCTTGGGACAGGGAGGCGACTATGGCCACACCTTC
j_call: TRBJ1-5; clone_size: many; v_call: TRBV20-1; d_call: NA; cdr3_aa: CSARDARSGGPNQPQHF; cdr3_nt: TGCAGTGCTAGAGATGCCCGCTCCGGGGGCCCCAATCAGCCCCAGCATTTT
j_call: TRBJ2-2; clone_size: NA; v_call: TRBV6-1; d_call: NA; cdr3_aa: CASSEGHYTGELFF; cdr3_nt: TGTGCCAGCAGTGAAGGACACTACACCGGGGAGCTGTTTTTT
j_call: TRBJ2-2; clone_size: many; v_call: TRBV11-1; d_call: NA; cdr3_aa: CASSMTRFIGELFF; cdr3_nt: TGTGCCAGCAGTATGACCCGCTTTATCGGGGAGCTGTTTTTT
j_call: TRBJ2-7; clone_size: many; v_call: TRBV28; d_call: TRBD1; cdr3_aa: CASSLTGQASYEQYF; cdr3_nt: TGTGCCAGCAGTTTAACTGGACAGGCCTCCTACGAGCAGTACTTC
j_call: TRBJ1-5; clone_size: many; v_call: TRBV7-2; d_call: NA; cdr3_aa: CASSLRVGYNQPQHF; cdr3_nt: TGTGCCAGCAGCTTAAGAGTTGGGTACAATCAGCCCCAGCATTTT
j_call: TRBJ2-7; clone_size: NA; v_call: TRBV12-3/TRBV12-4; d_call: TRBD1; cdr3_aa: CASRAGTGSKYF; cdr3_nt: TGTGCCAGCAGGGCCGGGACAGGGTCGAAGTACTTC
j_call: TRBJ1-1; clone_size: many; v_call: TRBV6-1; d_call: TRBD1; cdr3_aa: CASSDQGAMNTEAFF; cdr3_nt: TGTGCCAGCAGTGATCAGGGGGCGATGAACACTGAAGCTTTCTTT
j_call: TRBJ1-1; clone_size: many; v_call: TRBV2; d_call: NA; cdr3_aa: CASSAQVWDTEAFF; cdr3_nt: TGTGCCAGCAGTGCACAGGTATGGGACACTGAAGCTTTCTTT
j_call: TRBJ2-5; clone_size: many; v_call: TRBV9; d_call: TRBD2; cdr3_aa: CASSDRTSLQETQYF; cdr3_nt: TGTGCCAGCAGCGACCGGACTAGCCTCCAAGAGACCCAGTACTTC
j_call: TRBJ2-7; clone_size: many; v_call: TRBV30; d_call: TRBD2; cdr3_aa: CAWSVKREAQYEQYF; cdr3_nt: TGTGCCTGGAGTGTAAAGCGGGAGGCCCAGTACGAGCAGTACTTC
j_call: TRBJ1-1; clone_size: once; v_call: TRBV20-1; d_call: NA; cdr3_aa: CSARLPPAFF; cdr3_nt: TGCAGTGCTAGACTACCCCCCGCTTTCTTT
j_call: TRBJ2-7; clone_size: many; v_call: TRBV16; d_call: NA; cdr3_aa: CASSQAGRTYEQYF; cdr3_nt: TGTGCCAGCAGCCAAGCGGGACGGACCTACGAGCAGTACTTC
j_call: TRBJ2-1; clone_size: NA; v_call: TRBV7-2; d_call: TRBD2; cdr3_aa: CASSLTSGSNEQFF; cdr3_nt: TGTGCCAGCAGCTTAACTAGCGGGAGTAATGAGCAGTTCTTC
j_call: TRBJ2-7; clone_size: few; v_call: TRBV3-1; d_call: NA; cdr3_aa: CASSPSLGEQYF; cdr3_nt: TGTGCCAGCAGCCCTTCGTTGGGCGAGCAGTACTTC
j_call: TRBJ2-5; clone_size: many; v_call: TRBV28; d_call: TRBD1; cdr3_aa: CASSLAGQGGETQYF; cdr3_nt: TGTGCCAGCAGTTTAGCGGGACAGGGCGGGGAGACCCAGTACTTC
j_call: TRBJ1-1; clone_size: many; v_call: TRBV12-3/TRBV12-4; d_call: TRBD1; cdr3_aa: CASDREVPTEAFF; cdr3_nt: TGTGCCAGCGACAGGGAGGTTCCCACTGAAGCTTTCTTT
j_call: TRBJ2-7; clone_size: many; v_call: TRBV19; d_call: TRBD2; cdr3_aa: CASNPYGLADIYEQYF; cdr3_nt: TGTGCCAGTAACCCTTACGGACTAGCGGACATATACGAGCAGTACTTC
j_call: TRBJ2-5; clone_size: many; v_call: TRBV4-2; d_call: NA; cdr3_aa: CASSQDPTAQETQYF; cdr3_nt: TGTGCCAGCAGCCAAGACCCCACCGCCCAAGAGACCCAGTACTTC
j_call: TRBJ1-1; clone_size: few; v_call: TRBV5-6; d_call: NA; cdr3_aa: CASSLLSRLNRYTEAFF; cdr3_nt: TGTGCCAGCAGCTTGCTCTCCAGGTTGAATCGCTACACTGAAGCTTTCTTT
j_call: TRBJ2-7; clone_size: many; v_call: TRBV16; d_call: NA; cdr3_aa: CASSQSARAYEQYF; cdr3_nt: TGTGCCAGCAGCCAATCTGCCCGGGCCTACGAGCAGTACTTC
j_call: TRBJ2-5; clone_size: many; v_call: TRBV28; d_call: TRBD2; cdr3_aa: CASSLPTGGGETQYF; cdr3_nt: TGTGCCAGCAGCCTTCCTACGGGAGGCGGAGAGACCCAGTACTTC
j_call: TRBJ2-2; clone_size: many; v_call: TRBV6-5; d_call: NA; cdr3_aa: CASTINNRTPGSCFF; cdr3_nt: NA
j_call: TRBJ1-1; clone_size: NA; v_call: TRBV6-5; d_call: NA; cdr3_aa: CASSSHQGMNTEAFF; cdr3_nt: TGTGCCAGCAGTTCGCATCAGGGGATGAACACTGAAGCTTTCTTT
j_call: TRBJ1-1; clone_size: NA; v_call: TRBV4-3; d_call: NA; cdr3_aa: CASSQDGDTEAFF; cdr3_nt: TGCGCCAGCAGCCAAGATGGGGACACTGAAGCTTTCTTT
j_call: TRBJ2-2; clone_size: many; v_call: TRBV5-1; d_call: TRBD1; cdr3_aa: CASSLLQGAVGELFF; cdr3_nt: TGCGCCAGCAGCTTGCTACAGGGGGCCGTCGGGGAGCTGTTTTTT
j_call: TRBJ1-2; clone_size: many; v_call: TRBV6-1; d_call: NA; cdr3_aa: CASSGQIGYGYTF; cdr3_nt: TGTGCCAGCAGCGGTCAAATAGGCTATGGCTACACCTTC
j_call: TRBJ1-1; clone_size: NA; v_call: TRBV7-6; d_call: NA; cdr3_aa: CASSLVQSEVAFF; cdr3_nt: TGTGCCAGCAGCTTAGTCCAGAGTGAGGTGGCTTTCTTT
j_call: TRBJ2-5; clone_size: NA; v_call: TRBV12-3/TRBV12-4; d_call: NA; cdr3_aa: CASSFSQKETQYF; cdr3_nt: TGTGCCAGCAGTTTTTCACAGAAAGAGACCCAGTACTTC
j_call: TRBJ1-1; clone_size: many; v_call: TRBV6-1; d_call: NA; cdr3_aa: CASSDRPGNTEAFF; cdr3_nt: TGTGCCAGCAGTGACCGCCCGGGCAACACTGAAGCTTTCTTT
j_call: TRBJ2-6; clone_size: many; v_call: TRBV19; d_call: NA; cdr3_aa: CASTQTAGANVLTF; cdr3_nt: TGTGCCAGTACCCAGACGGCTGGGGCCAACGTCCTGACTTTC
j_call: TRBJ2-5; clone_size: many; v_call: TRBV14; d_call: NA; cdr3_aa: CASSQGFGRKTQYF; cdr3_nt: TGTGCCAGCAGCCAAGGGTTCGGTCGAAAGACCCAGTACTTC
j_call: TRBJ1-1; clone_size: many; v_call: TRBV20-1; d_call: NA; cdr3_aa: CSASIPPITEAFF; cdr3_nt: TGCAGTGCTAGTATCCCCCCTATCACTGAAGCTTTCTTT
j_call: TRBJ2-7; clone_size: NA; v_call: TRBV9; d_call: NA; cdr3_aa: CASSVGVGSYEQYF; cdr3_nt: TGTGCCAGCAGCGTAGGGGTAGGCTCCTACGAGCAGTACTTC
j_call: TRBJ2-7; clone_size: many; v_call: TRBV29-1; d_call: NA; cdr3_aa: CSASPDTFYEQYF; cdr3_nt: TGCAGCGCCAGCCCAGACACCTTTTACGAGCAGTACTTC
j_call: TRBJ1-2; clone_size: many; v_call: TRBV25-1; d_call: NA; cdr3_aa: CASSEYTRYTF; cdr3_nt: TGTGCCAGCAGTGAATATACCCGCTACACCTTC
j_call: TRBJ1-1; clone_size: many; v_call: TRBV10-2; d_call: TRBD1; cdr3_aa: CASSETGGRITEAFF; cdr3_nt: TGCGCCAGCAGTGAGACAGGGGGCCGGATCACTGAAGCTTTCTTT
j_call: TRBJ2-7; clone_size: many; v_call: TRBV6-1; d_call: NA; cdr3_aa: CASTKVGRSSYEQYF; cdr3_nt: TGTGCCAGCACCAAAGTAGGGAGGAGCTCCTACGAGCAGTACTTC
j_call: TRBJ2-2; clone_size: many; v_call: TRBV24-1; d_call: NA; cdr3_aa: CATSDRTVNTGELFF; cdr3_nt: TGTGCCACCAGTGATCGGACAGTGAACACCGGGGAGCTGTTTTTT
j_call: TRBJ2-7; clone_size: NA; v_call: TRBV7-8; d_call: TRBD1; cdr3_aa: CASSLGADRGLREQYF; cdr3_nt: TGTGCCAGCAGCTTAGGTGCGGACAGGGGGCTGCGCGAGCAGTACTTC
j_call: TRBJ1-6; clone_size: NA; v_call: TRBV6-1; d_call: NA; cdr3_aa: CASSKETGQAPLHF; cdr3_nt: TGTGCCAGCAGTAAGGAGACAGGCCAGGCACCCCTCCACTTT
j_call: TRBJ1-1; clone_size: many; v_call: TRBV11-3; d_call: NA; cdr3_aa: CASSLAGTEAFF; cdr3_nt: TGTGCCAGCAGCTTAGCTGGCACTGAAGCTTTCTTT
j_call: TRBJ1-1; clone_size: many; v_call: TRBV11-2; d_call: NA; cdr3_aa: CASSLGPLEAFF; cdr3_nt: TGTGCCAGCAGCTTAGGTCCGCTTGAAGCTTTCTTT
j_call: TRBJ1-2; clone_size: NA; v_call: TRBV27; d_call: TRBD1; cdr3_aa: CASRSLTGVGQRDGYTF; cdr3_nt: TGTGCCAGCAGATCTCTAACCGGTGTGGGACAGAGGGATGGCTACACCTTC
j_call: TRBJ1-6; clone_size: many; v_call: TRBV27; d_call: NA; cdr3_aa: CASSSQGYNSPLHF; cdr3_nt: TGTGCCAGCAGTTCACAGGGCTATAATTCACCCCTCCACTTT
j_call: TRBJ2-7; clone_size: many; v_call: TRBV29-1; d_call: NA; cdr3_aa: CSVGGHEQYF; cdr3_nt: TGCAGCGTTGGGGGCCACGAGCAGTACTTC
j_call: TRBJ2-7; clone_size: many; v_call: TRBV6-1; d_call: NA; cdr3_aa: CASSVSPEAHEQYF; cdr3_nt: TGTGCCAGCAGTGTTTCCCCTGAAGCCCACGAGCAGTACTTC
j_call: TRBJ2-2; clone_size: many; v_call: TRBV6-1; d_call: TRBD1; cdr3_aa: CASGQGGTGELFF; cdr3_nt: TGTGCCAGTGGACAGGGCGGCACCGGGGAGCTGTTTTTT
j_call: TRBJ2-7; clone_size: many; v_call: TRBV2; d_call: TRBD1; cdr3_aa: CASSEARGLSYEQYF; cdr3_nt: TGTGCCAGCAGTGAAGCCAGGGGGCTATCCTACGAGCAGTACTTC